The 6 T cell receptor beta chains given below trace back to one sample, sequenced in a study of blood T cell repertoires in COVID-19. TCRdb's table, derived via immunoSEQ multiplex PCR, lists solely in-frame clones and lacks some. Of 250,000 to 300,000 clones listed, 85% to 90% are singletons. Sample: peripheral blood. These receptors were collected from a man aged 18 to 29 with active or convalescent COVID-19.

The V and J genes are TRBV6-2 or TRBV6-3 and TRBJ1-3; 10 bases match TRBD1. V trimming: 1 base; J trimming: 0 bases; junction bases outside the gene matches: 6. CDR1 is MNHEY, CDR2 SVGEGT, per germline. The CDR3 runs to 18 residues. CDR3 sequence: CASSYLPGQGFSGNTIYF. CDR3 nucleotides: TGTGCCAGCAGTTACTTACCGGGACAGGGGTTCTCTGGAAACACCATATATTTT.

The count of this clone is one. The V and J genes are TRBV18 and TRBJ2-7, with 11 bases lining up with TRBD1. CDR3 length: 16 residues. Germline V gene data show CDR1 as KGHSH and CDR2 as LQKENI. Trimming cost V 2 bases and J 7 bases; bases outside gene matches: 10. The chain's CDR3 is CASSPGVRDRGSEQYF. The CDR3 DNA is TGTGCCAGCTCACCAGGAGTGAGGGACAGGGGGTCAGAGCAGTACTTC.

The rearrangement uses TRBV29-1 and TRBJ2-2, with D uncertain. CDR1 and CDR2 (germline): SQVTM, ANQGSEA. V was shortened by 0 bases and J by 6 bases, with 5 bases between the two germline ends. CDR3 length equals 12 residues. The CDR3 sequence: CSVEETSGELFF. CDR3 coding DNA: TGCAGCGTTGAAGAGACTTCCGGGGAGCTGTTTTTT.

This clone was observed a single time. J is TRBJ2-7 and V is TRBV11-2, with 7 nucleotides matching TRBD1. Germline V gene lookup returns CDR1 SGHAT and CDR2 FQNNGV. V trimming: 4 bases; J trimming: 7 bases; junction bases outside the gene matches: 13. The CDR3 length is 15 residues. DNA for the CDR3: TGTGCCAGCAGCTCACAGGGGCCTCCTCTTGGGGAGCAGTACTTC. Its translation is CASSSQGPPLGEQYF.

This chain connects TRBV5-5 to TRBJ1-1; no reliable D call. With 4 bases removed from V and 3 bases from J, the gap between germline ends came to 10 bases. This CDR3 contains 13 residues. CDR1 and CDR2 from the germline V gene are SGHKS and YYEKEE (reference sequence). The CDR3 nucleotides read TGTGCCAGCAGCCGTGAGTTGTACACTGAAGCTTTCTTT. Its translation is CASSRELYTEAFF. The full variable domain, in which reference TRBV5-5 and TRBJ1-1 provide the parts outside the CDR3, is DAGVTQSPTHLIKTRGQQVTLRCSPISGHKSVSWYQQVLGQGPQFIFQYYEKEERGRGNFPDRFSARQFPNYSSELNVNALLLGDSALYLCASSRELYTEAFFGQGTRLTVV.

This clone was observed a single time. The chain links TRBV2 to TRBJ2-1, with TRBD2 matching 8 bases. V shed 2 bases and J 2 bases; nucleotides not matched to a gene: 2. CDR1 is SNHLY, CDR2 FYNNEI, per germline. The CDR3 spans 15 residues. The chain's CDR3 is CASSEYGGAYNEQFF. In nucleotides, the CDR3 is TGTGCCAGCAGTGAATACGGGGGGGCCTACAATGAGCAGTTCTTC. The variable domain in full, completed from reference TRBV2 and TRBJ2-1, reads EPEVTQTPSHQVTQMGQEVILRCVPISNHLYFYWYRQILGQKVEFLVSFYNNEISEKSEIFDDQFSVERPDGSNFTLKIRSTKLEDSAMYFCASSEYGGAYNEQFFGPGTRLTVL.